Presented here are 31 T cell receptor beta chains from one specimen sequenced in a study of early stage breast cancer tumors. Clones were read by immunoSEQ multiplex PCR, and TCRdb kept only the in-frame ones, dropping some. The sample has more than 65,000 clones, 80% seen once; the top ten hold about 4.4%. Specimen: blood. The receptors originated from a person in their 40s with breast cancer.

The J gene is TRBJ1-1, the V gene TRBV4-1, with a tentative D call TRBD1 (5 bases). CDR3 length equals 14 residues. V was cut by 3 bases and J by 4 bases, with 12 bases left in between. Germline V lookup: CDR1 MGHRA, CDR2 YSYEKL. The CDR3, as DNA: TGCGCCAGCAGCCAGTCATGGGGGAGCACTGAAGCTTTCTTT. Amino acid sequence: CASSQSWGSTEAFF.

The gene calls are TRBV19 and TRBJ1-5, with TRBD1 identical over 8 bases. V was pared by 5 bases and J by 7 bases, with 7 bases of the junction left unmatched. Germline CDR1 and CDR2: LNHDA and SQIVND (reference sequence). The CDR3 has 14 amino acids. CDR3 in amino acids: CASSPRGQGQPQHF. CDR3 DNA: TGTGCCAGTAGTCCCAGGGGGCAGGGGCAGCCCCAGCATTTT.

The chain has TRBV7-2 and TRBJ2-7; 10 positions agree with TRBD2. Germline V gene lookup returns CDR1 SGHTA and CDR2 FQGNSA. The J segment lost 3 bases and the V segment lost 4 bases, leaving 12 bases of the junction unmatched. This CDR3 is built from 17 residues. In DNA, the CDR3 is TGTGCCAGCAGCTCACCCATAACTAGCGGGAAAAACTACGAGCAGTACTTC. It codes for CASSSPITSGKNYEQYF.

This clone was counted once. The chain uses TRBV18 and TRBJ2-2; perhaps D is TRBD1 or TRBD2 (5 bases each). With 3 bases removed from V and 8 bases from J, the gap between germline ends came to 13 bases. Germline V CDR1 and CDR2: KGHSH, LQKENI. The CDR3 has 14 amino acids. The chain's CDR3 is CASSPLGDRGELFF. The CDR3 DNA follows: TGTGCCAGCTCACCTCTGGGGGATCGAGGGGAGCTGTTTTTT.

This clone was observed a few times. This chain links TRBV4-1 with TRBJ1-5; a possible D gene is TRBD1 (5 bases). Trimming cost V 0 bases and J 6 bases, with 18 bases left between them. Germline assignment: CDR1 MGHRA and CDR2 YSYEKL. The CDR3 contains 17 residues. CDR3 in DNA: TGCGCCAGCAGCCAAGAGGTCGGGGGTTTATTGGTTCAGCCCCAGCATTTT. It translates to CASSQEVGGLLVQPQHF.

This clone has only a few counts. The genes are TRBV11-2 and TRBJ2-1; the match to TRBD1 covers 7 bases. Germline lookup yields CDR1 SGHAT and CDR2 FQNNGV. The CDR3 length is 16 residues. The junction had 7 bases not matched to a gene; V was cut back by 5 bases and J by 0 bases. The CDR3 DNA sequence: TGTGCCAGCAGCGCTGGGACAGAAAGCTCCTACAATGAGCAGTTCTTC. It yields the protein CASSAGTESSYNEQFF. The variable domain in full, with the rest retrieved from reference TRBV11-2 and TRBJ2-1, is EAGVAQSPRYKIIEKRQSVAFWCNPISGHATLYWYQQILGQGPKLLIQFQNNGVVDDSQLPKDRFSAERLKGVDSTLKIQPAKLEDSAVYLCASSAGTESSYNEQFFGPGTRLTVL.

The rearrangement links TRBV2 to TRBJ2-6; D uncertain. CDR3 length: 15 amino acids. Germline V lookup: CDR1 SNHLY, CDR2 FYNNEI. V lost 8 bases to trimming and J lost 0 bases, with 11 bases between them. Here the CDR3 reads CASRASGSGANVLTF. In nucleotides, the CDR3 is TGTGCCAGCCGTGCGTCGGGCTCTGGGGCCAACGTCCTGACTTTC. The entire variable domain, with the rest obtained from reference TRBV2 and TRBJ2-6, is as follows: EPEVTQTPSHQVTQMGQEVILRCVPISNHLYFYWYRQILGQKVEFLVSFYNNEISEKSEIFDDQFSVERPDGSNFTLKIRSTKLEDSAMYFCASRASGSGANVLTFGAGSRLTVL.

The rearrangement links TRBV30 to TRBJ1-5, with a weak D call TRBD1 (5 bases). V lost 4 bases to trimming and J lost 2 bases, with 9 bases between them. CDR1 is GTSNPN and CDR2 is SVGIG in the germline V gene (reference sequence). The CDR3 has 13 residues. The CDR3 DNA reads as TGTGCCTGGAACAGGAGGGGCAATCAGCCCCAGCATTTT. It codes for CAWNRRGNQPQHF.

The chain couples TRBV7-3 to TRBJ1-2; tentative D call: TRBD1 (5 bases). V lost 5 bases and J 5 bases, leaving 12 bases between the germline ends. The germline CDR1 and CDR2 sequences are SGHTA and FQGTGA. The CDR3 runs 13 residues. In DNA, the CDR3 is TGTGCCAGCAGCCCCCTCGGGGGATATGGCTACACCTTC. The encoded protein is CASSPLGGYGYTF.

J is TRBJ2-7 and V is TRBV11-2; TRBD2 matches at 7 bases. The V segment lost 1 base and the J segment 2 bases; nucleotides outside the gene matches: 5. CDR3 length equals 15 residues. From germline, CDR1 is SGHAT and CDR2 FQNNGV. CDR3 bases: TGTGCCAGCAGCTTAGGGCTAGCGGCTACCTACGAGCAGTACTTC. Amino acid sequence: CASSLGLAATYEQYF.

The V call is TRBV5-6, the J call TRBJ2-3; tentatively, D is TRBD1 or TRBD2 (6 bases each). Trimming stripped 6 bases from V and 0 bases from J, with 14 bases between. The CDR3 consists of 15 residues. Looked up from germline, CDR1 is SGHDT and CDR2 is YYEEEE. The DNA for the CDR3 is TGTGCCAGCACGACAGGAGGGTGGAGCACAGATACGCAGTATTTT. This encodes CASTTGGWSTDTQYF.

The CDR3 reads CASSLDGREGRDEQFF. CDR3 bases: TGTGCCAGCAGCTTAGACGGCCGGGAGGGCCGGGATGAGCAGTTCTTC. The chain employs TRBV11-3 and TRBJ2-1; 8 positions match TRBD2. The CDR3 loop spans 16 amino acids. J lost 8 bases, V lost 0 bases, and 9 bases had no gene match. Germline loops: CDR1 SGHNT, CDR2 YENEEA.

The rearrangement links TRBV5-1 to TRBJ2-3, with TRBD2 matching 12 bases. There are 15 residues in the CDR3. Trimming cost V 3 bases and J 6 bases; bases outside gene matches: 5. The germline V gene has CDR1 SGHRS and CDR2 YFSETQ. DNA of the CDR3: TGCGCCAGCAGCTCCCTAGCGGGAGGGTCGGATACGCAGTATTTT. Residues: CASSSLAGGSDTQYF. The whole variable domain, filled in from reference TRBV5-1 and TRBJ2-3, reads KAGVTQTPRYLIKTRGQQVTLSCSPISGHRSVSWYQQTPGQGLQFLFEYFSETQRNKGNFPGRFSGRQFSNSRSEMNVSTLELGDSALYLCASSSLAGGSDTQYFGPGTRLTVL.

The chain combines TRBV6-1 with TRBJ1-5; D is uncertain. Germline V gene data show CDR1 as MNHNS and CDR2 as SASEGT. This CDR3 has 15 amino acids. The V gene lost 1 base and the J gene lost 5 bases, with 12 bases spanning the gap. For the CDR3, the DNA is TGTGCCAGCAGTGAAGGGGAGCAGCTTTATCAGCCCCAGCATTTT. Translated, it gives CASSEGEQLYQPQHF.

The V gene is TRBV6-4, the J gene TRBJ1-1; 9 nucleotides match TRBD1. The CDR3 spans 14 residues. The ends lost 3 bases at V and 1 base at J; junction bases unmatched: 0. The germline gives CDR1 MRHNA, CDR2 SNTAGT. The DNA of the CDR3 is TGTGCCAGCAGTGAACAGGGGGCGAACACTGAAGCTTTCTTT. Translated: CASSEQGANTEAFF.

This clone was seen a few times. This rearrangement joins TRBV5-1 to TRBJ1-1; D remains ambiguous. Germline CDR1 and CDR2: SGHRS and YFSETQ. With 4 bases removed from V and 1 base from J, the gap between germline ends came to 11 bases. The CDR3 consists of 14 residues. CDR3 sequence (DNA): TGCGCCAGCAGCATCGCGGTCTGGAACACTGAAGCTTTCTTT. It is translated as CASSIAVWNTEAFF.

V and J are TRBV7-9 and TRBJ2-3, with D unclear. The CDR3 spans 13 residues. The V gene lost 4 bases and the J gene lost 4 bases, with 9 bases spanning the gap. Germline loops: CDR1 SEHNR, CDR2 FQNEAQ (reference sequence). The CDR3 sequence is CASSSALSDTQYF. The CDR3 DNA sequence: TGTGCCAGCAGCTCGGCCCTCTCAGATACGCAGTATTTT.

J is TRBJ2-4 and V is TRBV28, with TRBD1 matching 8 bases. The CDR3 contains 17 residues. With 3 bases clipped from V and 0 bases from J, the junction kept 7 bases outside the gene matches. CDR1 and CDR2 from the germline V gene are MDHEN and SYDVKM. This chain's CDR3 is CASSLRTGRPAKNIQYF. CDR3 nucleotide sequence: TGTGCCAGCAGTTTGCGGACAGGGCGTCCAGCCAAAAACATTCAGTACTTC.

The chain carries TRBV15 and TRBJ1-2, with D hard to call. With 7 bases removed from V and 5 bases from J, the gap between germline ends came to 20 bases. The CDR3 has 15 amino acids. Per the germline V gene, CDR1 is LNHNV and CDR2 is YYDKDF (reference sequence). The CDR3 sequence is CATTADRDRQYGYTF. The CDR3 nucleotides read TGTGCCACCACCGCCGACCGAGATCGCCAATATGGCTACACCTTC.

The rearrangement joins TRBV7-3 to TRBJ2-1; D not certain. Germline V CDR1 and CDR2: SGHTA, FQGTGA. The CDR3 spans 13 residues. The V and J ends lost 5 bases and 3 bases respectively, with 8 bases between them. CDR3 sequence: CASSATLYNEQFF. The CDR3 coding sequence is TGTGCCAGCAGCGCGACTCTCTACAATGAGCAGTTCTTC.

This sequence joins TRBV5-5 and TRBJ1-2; maybe TRBD1 (5 bases). Germline V gene data show CDR1 as SGHKS and CDR2 as YYEKEE (reference sequence). This CDR3 spans 15 amino acids. V shed 6 bases and J shed 0 bases, with 15 bases lying between them. The CDR3 DNA is TGTGCCAGCACCCAGGGATTAGGAGCTAACTATGGCTACACCTTC. It specifies CASTQGLGANYGYTF.

This chain joins TRBV6-5 and TRBJ1-5; D may be TRBD1 (5 bases). The CDR3 length is 15 residues. CDR1 is MNHEY, CDR2 SVGAGI, per germline. V was clipped by 0 bases and J by 6 bases, with 12 bases between them. The CDR3 loop reads CASSYSRESFQPQHF. The CDR3 bases are TGTGCCAGCAGTTACTCCAGGGAATCGTTTCAGCCCCAGCATTTT.

The chain employs TRBV28 and TRBJ2-7; D is perhaps TRBD1 (6 bases). V lost 6 bases, J lost 1 base, and 10 bases lay in between. Germline V lookup: CDR1 MDHEN, CDR2 SYDVKM. This CDR3 is 13 amino acids long. CDR3: CASRKQGSYEQYF. DNA for the CDR3: TGTGCCAGCAGAAAACAGGGATCCTACGAGCAGTACTTC.

The V call is TRBV7-6, the J call TRBJ2-3; no reliable D call. CDR1 SGHVS and CDR2 FNYEAQ come from the germline V gene. Deletions cut 5 bases from V and 6 bases from J, with 15 bases between. CDR3 length: 14 amino acids. The CDR3 coding sequence is TGTGCCAGCAGCCAAGAGACAAATCCCGATACGCAGTATTTT. It encodes CASSQETNPDTQYF.

The rearrangement uses TRBV30 and TRBJ2-1; D call uncertain. The CDR3 covers 18 residues. Germline lookup yields CDR1 GTSNPN and CDR2 SVGIG (reference sequence). The germline V and J ends were trimmed by 0 bases and 0 bases, with 18 bases remaining between them. The chain's CDR3 is CAWSVLGRVESSYNEQFF. The CDR3 coding sequence is TGTGCCTGGAGTGTACTCGGCCGAGTAGAGAGCTCCTACAATGAGCAGTTCTTC.

V gene TRBV28 combines with J gene TRBJ1-4; 8 bases line up with TRBD1. The CDR3 contains 16 residues. The V gene's germline CDR1 is MDHEN and CDR2 SYDVKM. Trimming at V came to 4 bases and at J to 3 bases, leaving 7 bases not matched to a gene. The CDR3 nucleotides read TGTGCCAGCAGTTGGACCCAGGGGGCCCCTAATGAAAAACTGTTTTTT. Amino acid sequence: CASSWTQGAPNEKLFF. Variable domain in full (rest from reference TRBV28 and TRBJ1-4): DVKVTQSSRYLVKRTGEKVFLECVQDMDHENMFWYRQDPGLGLRLIYFSYDVKMKEKGDIPEGYSVSREKKERFSLILESASTNQTSMYLCASSWTQGAPNEKLFFGSGTQLSVL.

This chain links TRBV9 with TRBJ1-1; the D is unclear. The germline V gene encodes CDR1 SGDLS and CDR2 YYNGEE. V gave up 0 bases and J gave up 9 bases, with 12 bases separating them. There are 13 residues in the CDR3. The CDR3 nucleotides are TGTGCCAGCAGCGTAGAGGCAGACGCCCAAGCTTTCTTT. This sequence encodes CASSVEADAQAFF.

V and J are TRBV7-8 and TRBJ1-2; D is undetermined. V was shortened by 1 base and J by 8 bases, with 11 bases between the two germline ends. The germline CDR1 and CDR2 sequences are SGHVS and FQNEAQ. This CDR3 comprises 13 residues. In nucleotides, the CDR3 is TGTGCCAGCAGCTTAGATCCGGGCCGCGGCTACACCTTC. Protein product: CASSLDPGRGYTF.

The V and J genes are TRBV2 and TRBJ2-3, with TRBD2 matching 7 bases. Germline values: CDR1 SNHLY, CDR2 FYNNEI. V gave up 6 bases and J gave up 14 bases; unmatched junction bases: 11. This CDR3 region has 12 residues. The CDR3 nucleotides are TGTGCCAGCAGCGACCGGGGGGACTCTCGGTATTTT. It yields the protein CASSDRGDSRYF.

The chain couples TRBV5-6 to TRBJ2-1; 8 bases map to TRBD1. Looked up from germline, CDR1 is SGHDT and CDR2 is YYEEEE. The CDR3 has 15 residues. The trim removed 4 bases at V and 1 base at J, leaving 4 bases unmatched. DNA for the CDR3: TGTGCCAGCAGCCTCGGACAGGGTTCCTACAATGAGCAGTTCTTC. This gives the protein CASSLGQGSYNEQFF.

The V call is TRBV18, the J call TRBJ1-1, with unresolved D. V was trimmed by 2 bases and J by 1 base, leaving 14 bases between them. Germline V CDR1 and CDR2: KGHSH, LQKENI. CDR3 length: 16 amino acids. The CDR3 region is CASSPFSGQANTEAFF. As DNA, the CDR3 is TGTGCCAGCTCACCATTTTCTGGGCAGGCGAACACTGAAGCTTTCTTT.